Shown below are 8 T cell receptor beta chains from a single sample sequenced in a study of T cell responses to AZD1222 COVID-19 vaccine. Using immunoSEQ multiplex PCR, the repertoire was profiled, and TCRdb retains in-frame clones only, with some absent. The data show 140,000 or so clones, roughly 94% seen once. The specimen comprised peripheral blood, sampled on day 0 of AZD1222 vaccination. The receptor set was obtained from an adult in good health.

The V gene is TRBV20-1, the J gene TRBJ1-4; tentatively, D is TRBD1 (5 bases). The CDR3 runs to 11 residues. CDR1 is DFQATT, CDR2 SNEGSKA, per germline (reference sequence). With 6 bases removed from V and 8 bases from J, the gap between germline ends came to 10 bases. CDR3 sequence (DNA): TGCAGTGCCACCCGGGGGGAAAAACTGTTTTTT. This codes for CSATRGEKLFF.

The chain combines TRBV7-2 with TRBJ2-3, with D perhaps matching TRBD1 (6 bases). The V end lost 5 bases, the J end lost 8 bases, and 14 bases lay between the germline ends. The CDR3 is made up of 13 amino acids. CDR1 is SGHTA and CDR2 is FQGNSA in the germline V gene. The CDR3 is CASSPSRGVTQYF. The CDR3 nucleotides are TGTGCCAGCAGCCCGTCCAGGGGCGTTACGCAGTATTTT.

This chain links TRBV5-1 with TRBJ1-1, with TRBD1 as a possible D gene (6 bases). The germline gives CDR1 SGHRS, CDR2 YFSETQ. V was trimmed by 4 bases and J by 0 bases, leaving 10 bases between them. The CDR3 sequence is 14 residues long. The CDR3 coding sequence is TGCGCCAGCAGCCCGCGGACAGTGAACACTGAAGCTTTCTTT. Translating gives CASSPRTVNTEAFF. The full variable domain, completed using reference TRBV5-1 and TRBJ1-1, is KAGVTQTPRYLIKTRGQQVTLSCSPISGHRSVSWYQQTPGQGLQFLFEYFSETQRNKGNFPGRFSGRQFSNSRSEMNVSTLELGDSALYLCASSPRTVNTEAFFGQGTRLTVV.

The CDR3 loop reads CASSLGLRVNTEAFF. CDR3 nucleotide sequence: TGCGCCAGCAGTTTAGGCCTAAGGGTGAACACTGAAGCTTTCTTT. This sequence joins TRBV5-1 and TRBJ1-1; D gene uncertain. Germline assignment: CDR1 SGHRS and CDR2 YFSETQ. V lost 5 bases and J 0 bases, leaving 14 bases between the germline ends. The CDR3 is 15 residues long.

The chain couples TRBV19 to TRBJ2-3; weak D call: TRBD2 (6 bases). This CDR3 has 17 residues. The germline V and J ends were trimmed by 2 bases and 2 bases, with 17 bases remaining between them. Germline V gene lookup returns CDR1 LNHDA and CDR2 SQIVND (reference sequence). The CDR3 loop reads CASSISGPQRATDTQYF. CDR3 DNA: TGTGCCAGTAGTATATCCGGGCCGCAGCGGGCCACAGATACGCAGTATTTT.

V gene TRBV5-1 combines with J gene TRBJ2-7; no firm D call. Deletions cut 1 base from V and 0 bases from J, with 11 bases between. Germline V gene data show CDR1 as SGHRS and CDR2 as YFSETQ. This CDR3 is 15 amino acids long. Here the CDR3 DNA reads TGCGCCAGCAGCTTGTTCCCACAGAGCTCCTACGAGCAGTACTTC. It specifies CASSLFPQSSYEQYF.

The rearrangement joins TRBV13 to TRBJ2-7; D is unclear. The CDR3 runs 16 residues. Trimming removed 2 bases from V and 0 bases from J, with 14 bases in between. Germline CDR1 reads PRHDT; CDR2 reads FYEKMQ (reference sequence). CDR3 sequence (DNA): TGTGCCAGCAGCTTAAGTCCAGGCCTAAGCTCCTACGAGCAGTACTTC. It codes for CASSLSPGLSSYEQYF.

The chain joins TRBV11-2 to TRBJ1-1; weak D call: TRBD1 (6 bases). The CDR3 loop spans 14 amino acids. Trimming pared 0 bases from V and 8 bases from J, leaving 13 bases between. The germline gives CDR1 SGHAT, CDR2 FQNNGV. The CDR3, as DNA: TGTGCCAGCAGCTTAGATTTGTTTGGGGGCGAAGCTTTCTTT. Translation: CASSLDLFGGEAFF.